This T cell receptor (beta chain) was retrieved from a study of blood T cells in healthy people across ages. Whole-study results and caveats: Significant beta diversity loss was already apparent by age roughly 43, declining roughly linearly. Unknown CMV status may confound age-related changes in expanded clones.

Sample donors were healthy Caucasian individuals that came from Russia, aged roughly 6 to 95. With respect to this clonotype: The antigen is unknown.

Through a sample-barcoded 5' primer and a J-beta primer mix, a second PCR was run for roughly 6 to 11 cycles. TCRdb independently ran MiXCR on the 5' RACE reads; one entry per CDR3 protein. The sample shows 1.2 million to 1.5 million distinct CDR3 sequences, 35% to 45% of them seen only once. Specimen: blood. The TCR originated in a woman aged 18-29 years in good health.

CDR3 sequence: CASSRDRIQPQHF. The CDR3 nucleotides are TGTGCCAGCAGTCGGGACAGAATTCAGCCCCAGCATTTT. The J gene is TRBJ1-5, the V gene TRBV6-5; 7 bases are a match to TRBD1. This CDR3 has 13 residues. V dropped 5 bases and J dropped 6; count of bases not matched to a gene: 4. Germline CDR1 and CDR2: MNHEY and SVGAGI.